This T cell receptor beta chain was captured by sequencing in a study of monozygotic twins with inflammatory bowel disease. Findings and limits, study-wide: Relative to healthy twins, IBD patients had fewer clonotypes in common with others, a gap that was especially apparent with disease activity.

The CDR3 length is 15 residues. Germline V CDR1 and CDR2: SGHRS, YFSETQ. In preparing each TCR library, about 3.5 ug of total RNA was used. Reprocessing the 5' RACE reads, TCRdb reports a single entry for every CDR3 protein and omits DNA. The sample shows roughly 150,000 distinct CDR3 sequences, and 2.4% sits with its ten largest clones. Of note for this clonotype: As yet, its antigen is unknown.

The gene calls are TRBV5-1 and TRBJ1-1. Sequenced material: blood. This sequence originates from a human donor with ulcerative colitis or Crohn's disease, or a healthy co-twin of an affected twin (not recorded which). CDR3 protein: CASSLDPGRNTEAFF.